The rows below give T cell receptor beta chains drawn from one sample of a study of cytomegalovirus exposure and HLA in healthy donors. Here immunoSEQ multiplex PCR was the method, and the copy in TCRdb shows in-frame clones only, minus some. This table holds tens of thousands of clones, about 85% found once. What was sequenced was PBMCs. The receptors shown here come from a girl aged 2 to 10 in good health and CMV-seropositive. Both conserved end residues are part of each CDR3. Each record gives: V gene, J gene, D gene, CDR3 protein. The D gene is left open where the match is weak.

V gene: TRBV21-1; J gene: TRBJ2-7; D gene: .; CDR3 protein: CADPGQGFDDEQYF
V gene: TRBV5-6; J gene: TRBJ2-7; D gene: .; CDR3 protein: CASSLRSYEQYF
V gene: TRBV27; J gene: TRBJ2-7; D gene: .; CDR3 protein: CASSFNYEQYF
V gene: TRBV15; J gene: TRBJ2-1; D gene: .; CDR3 protein: CATSRAGYFDEQFF
V gene: TRBV13; J gene: TRBJ1-5; D gene: .; CDR3 protein: CASSLSGGDQPQHF
V gene: TRBV11-3; J gene: TRBJ2-1; D gene: TRBD2; CDR3 protein: CASSYGTTTYNEQFF
V gene: TRBV27; J gene: TRBJ2-1; D gene: TRBD2; CDR3 protein: CASSPLAALTYEQFF
V gene: TRBV29-1; J gene: TRBJ1-1; D gene: .; CDR3 protein: CSVAGERSEAFF
V gene: TRBV27; J gene: TRBJ2-7; D gene: .; CDR3 protein: CASSLRRAGPYEQYF
V gene: TRBV27; J gene: TRBJ2-7; D gene: .; CDR3 protein: CASSFMRREQYF
V gene: TRBV30; J gene: TRBJ1-5; D gene: .; CDR3 protein: CACSRQVDQPQHF
V gene: TRBV27; J gene: TRBJ1-4; D gene: .; CDR3 protein: CASSFVENNEKLFF
V gene: TRBV7-9; J gene: TRBJ2-7; D gene: .; CDR3 protein: CASSSRHGSYEQYF
V gene: TRBV25-1; J gene: TRBJ2-1; D gene: TRBD1; CDR3 protein: CARQGGRDVNFSYNEQFF
V gene: TRBV5-1; J gene: TRBJ2-5; D gene: TRBD2; CDR3 protein: CASSLSGSSETQYF
V gene: TRBV19; J gene: TRBJ2-5; D gene: TRBD2; CDR3 protein: CASSIALAAGGETQYF
V gene: TRBV29-1; J gene: TRBJ1-5; D gene: .; CDR3 protein: CSVADSFSNQPQHF
V gene: TRBV18; J gene: TRBJ2-7; D gene: .; CDR3 protein: CASSPFIGQGYEQYF
V gene: TRBV9; J gene: TRBJ2-1; D gene: TRBD2; CDR3 protein: CASSVSSGQDNEQFF
V gene: TRBV6-4; J gene: TRBJ2-1; D gene: TRBD1; CDR3 protein: CASSDVQGVTNEQFF
V gene: TRBV7-3; J gene: TRBJ2-1; D gene: TRBD2; CDR3 protein: CASSLGPLASGEQFF
V gene: TRBV7-2; J gene: TRBJ2-1; D gene: TRBD2; CDR3 protein: CASSLVVSSGTYNEQFF
V gene: TRBV28; J gene: TRBJ1-4; D gene: .; CDR3 protein: CASSLIANEKLFF
V gene: TRBV5-1; J gene: .; D gene: .; CDR3 protein: CASSLVPGVINEQYF
V gene: TRBV6-5; J gene: TRBJ1-2; D gene: TRBD1; CDR3 protein: CASSQDPGGRTGYTF
V gene: TRBV9; J gene: TRBJ2-1; D gene: TRBD1; CDR3 protein: CASSVQGATYNEQFF
V gene: TRBV25-1; J gene: TRBJ2-5; D gene: TRBD2; CDR3 protein: CASNQVRGREGQETQYF
V gene: TRBV7-9; J gene: TRBJ2-7; D gene: .; CDR3 protein: CASSLDSSFYEQYF
V gene: TRBV7-9; J gene: TRBJ1-1; D gene: .; CDR3 protein: CASSQGEAFF
V gene: TRBV6-6; J gene: TRBJ2-3; D gene: .; CDR3 protein: CASSYSEAADTQYF
V gene: TRBV25-1; J gene: TRBJ1-2; D gene: .; CDR3 protein: CASTGNYGYTF
V gene: TRBV4-2; J gene: TRBJ2-2; D gene: TRBD2; CDR3 protein: CASSQDGSQGSGRFGELFF
V gene: TRBV19; J gene: TRBJ1-1; D gene: .; CDR3 protein: CASSHRYRPSRRPNTEAFF
V gene: TRBV4-3; J gene: TRBJ2-1; D gene: .; CDR3 protein: CASSQDRLEGNEQFF
V gene: TRBV5-1; J gene: TRBJ1-1; D gene: .; CDR3 protein: CASSWTPRGDGWAFF
V gene: TRBV2; J gene: TRBJ2-2; D gene: TRBD2; CDR3 protein: CASGLAGETGELFF
V gene: TRBV6-1; J gene: TRBJ1-3; D gene: .; CDR3 protein: CASQQGSGNTIYF
V gene: TRBV7-3; J gene: TRBJ2-3; D gene: .; CDR3 protein: CASSSNRVTSTDTQYF
V gene: TRBV9; J gene: TRBJ2-3; D gene: .; CDR3 protein: CASSVAGTTDTQYF
V gene: TRBV5-4; J gene: TRBJ2-7; D gene: TRBD2; CDR3 protein: CASGAGAGGIYEQYF
V gene: TRBV10-3; J gene: TRBJ2-2; D gene: .; CDR3 protein: CAISEKGSNTGELFF
V gene: TRBV9; J gene: TRBJ2-5; D gene: TRBD2; CDR3 protein: CASASLAGVQETQYF
V gene: TRBV5-1; J gene: TRBJ1-5; D gene: TRBD1; CDR3 protein: CASSFGGGDQPQHF
V gene: TRBV6-1; J gene: TRBJ2-3; D gene: TRBD1; CDR3 protein: CASSDTGGDTQYF
V gene: TRBV2; J gene: TRBJ2-7; D gene: TRBD2; CDR3 protein: CASSERVGLAGTGEQYF
V gene: TRBV5-6; J gene: TRBJ2-7; D gene: .; CDR3 protein: CASSPADSYEQYF
V gene: TRBV6-5; J gene: TRBJ2-5; D gene: TRBD1; CDR3 protein: CASSYRQGRRETQYF
V gene: TRBV28; J gene: TRBJ2-7; D gene: .; CDR3 protein: CASSFSDRKGYEQYF
V gene: TRBV27; J gene: TRBJ2-6; D gene: .; CDR3 protein: CASRLRWEASSGANVLTF
V gene: TRBV6-1; J gene: TRBJ1-2; D gene: .; CDR3 protein: CASSEDSRVHRYTF
V gene: TRBV5-4; J gene: TRBJ2-7; D gene: .; CDR3 protein: CASSPGLDLGIYEQYF
V gene: TRBV4-1; J gene: TRBJ2-7; D gene: .; CDR3 protein: CASSQATGGYEQYF
V gene: TRBV6-5; J gene: TRBJ2-7; D gene: .; CDR3 protein: CASRSGTTYEQYF
V gene: TRBV28; J gene: TRBJ2-2; D gene: .; CDR3 protein: CASASPYNTGELFF
V gene: TRBV6-5; J gene: TRBJ1-5; D gene: TRBD1; CDR3 protein: CASSSRGQLNQPQHF
V gene: TRBV19; J gene: TRBJ1-1; D gene: .; CDR3 protein: CASSTLFGFREEAFF
V gene: TRBV7-9; J gene: TRBJ2-7; D gene: .; CDR3 protein: CASSPDIYEQYF